Following are 30 T cell receptor beta chains from one sample sequenced in a study of CD8 T cells in Susac syndrome. It was with random hexamers that roughly 0.45 to 1 ug RNA was reverse transcribed. TCRdb analysed the immunoSEQ multiplex PCR reads with MiXCR anew, one entry per CDR3 protein. The sample yields some 400,000 distinct CDR3 sequences, approximately 85% seen once. Sample: CD8+ T cells from PBMCs. The receptors here all came from a human donor with multiple sclerosis.

J is TRBJ1-1 and V is TRBV12-3 or TRBV12-4; 10 positions match TRBD1. V was clipped by 7 bases and J by 8 bases; unmatched bases: 10. The CDR3 loop spans 14 amino acids. CDR3 bases: TGTGCCAGCATCTTGCGGGACAGGGGTCCCGAAGCTTTCTTT. Translation gives CASILRDRGPEAFF.

The table lists this clonotype with many counts. The rearrangement links TRBV6-1 to TRBJ2-7; 7 nucleotides match TRBD1. CDR3 length: 14 amino acids. Trimming took 5 bases from V and 0 from J; bases not matched to a gene: 4. Germline loops: CDR1 MNHNS, CDR2 SASEGT. The CDR3 is CASSPTGVSYEQYF. The CDR3 region has the DNA TGTGCCAGCAGTCCTACAGGGGTCTCCTACGAGCAGTACTTC.

This clonotype was detected only once. V gene TRBV2 combines with J gene TRBJ1-3; D is undetermined. The CDR3 has 15 amino acids. Trimming shortened V by 1 base and J by 0 bases, and 7 bases separated the two germline ends. The germline V gene has CDR1 SNHLY and CDR2 FYNNEI. CDR3 sequence: CASSEDGSSGNTIYF. CDR3 DNA: TGTGCCAGCAGTGAAGACGGAAGCTCTGGAAACACCATATATTTT.

This sequence joins TRBV5-1 and TRBJ2-7, with 8 bases lining up with TRBD1. From germline, CDR1 is SGHRS and CDR2 YFSETQ. CDR3 length equals 15 residues. The ends lost 5 bases at V and 2 bases at J; junction bases unmatched: 9. The CDR3 here is CASSFDRGRAYEQYF. Here the CDR3 DNA reads TGCGCCAGCAGTTTCGACAGGGGCCGAGCCTACGAGCAGTACTTC. Variable domain in full (rest from reference TRBV5-1 and TRBJ2-7): KAGVTQTPRYLIKTRGQQVTLSCSPISGHRSVSWYQQTPGQGLQFLFEYFSETQRNKGNFPGRFSGRQFSNSRSEMNVSTLELGDSALYLCASSFDRGRAYEQYFGPGTRLTVT.

The V call is TRBV6-1, the J call TRBJ2-7, with D possibly TRBD1 on 6 matching bases. V gave up 1 base and J gave up 5 bases, with 15 bases separating them. Germline V gene sequence: CDR1 MNHNS, CDR2 SASEGT. This CDR3 comprises 15 residues. Here the CDR3 reads CASSEDGRGIDEQYF. CDR3 DNA: TGTGCCAGCAGTGAAGACGGCAGGGGTATCGACGAGCAGTACTTC.

CDR3 residues: CASSPQGYGELFF. DNA of the CDR3: TGTGCCAGCAGTCCTCAGGGGTACGGGGAGCTGTTTTTT. V usage is TRBV12-3 or TRBV12-4 and J usage is TRBJ2-2, with D possibly matching TRBD1 (6 bases). V lost 5 bases and J 7 bases, leaving 11 bases between the germline ends. This CDR3 has 13 residues.

This chain uses TRBV6-5 with TRBJ2-3, with D possibly being TRBD2 (6 bases). CDR1 MNHEY and CDR2 SVGAGI come from the germline V gene. Trimming pared 0 bases from V and 0 bases from J, leaving 13 bases between. This CDR3 has 17 amino acids. The CDR3 DNA reads as TGTGCCAGCAGTTACTCATCGCTAGCGCCTAGCACAGATACGCAGTATTTT. This translates into CASSYSSLAPSTDTQYF.

This clonotype was seen once. The chain joins TRBV20-1 to TRBJ1-1; no clear D gene. The CDR3 contains 13 residues. The germline V gene encodes CDR1 DFQATT and CDR2 SNEGSKA (reference sequence). Deletions cut 3 bases from V and 4 bases from J, with 12 bases between. The CDR3 is CSARARLATEAFF. CDR3 nucleotide sequence: TGCAGTGCTAGGGCCCGGTTGGCCACTGAAGCTTTCTTT.

V gene TRBV4-2 combines with J gene TRBJ1-1; D is unclear. In germline, CDR1 is LGHNA, CDR2 YNFKEQ. The CDR3 sequence is 15 residues long. Deletions cut 4 bases from V and 0 bases from J, with 12 bases between. Here the CDR3 DNA reads TGTGCCAGCAGCCGACGGGAAGGGCTGAACACTGAAGCTTTCTTT. The encoded protein is CASSRREGLNTEAFF.

V usage is TRBV7-9 and J usage is TRBJ1-1; D call uncertain. The V gene lost 2 bases and the J gene lost 0 bases, with 10 bases spanning the gap. This CDR3 has 15 residues. CDR1 is SEHNR, CDR2 FQNEAQ, per germline (reference sequence). The CDR3 spells CASSLLERVNTEAFF. CDR3 bases: TGTGCCAGCAGCTTATTAGAGCGCGTGAACACTGAAGCTTTCTTT.

This chain joins TRBV24-1 and TRBJ1-2, with D tentatively TRBD1 (5 bases). Germline V gene data show CDR1 as KGHDR and CDR2 as SFDVKD. The CDR3 totals 17 residues. V dropped 0 bases and J dropped 6 bases, with 19 bases sitting between them. The DNA of the CDR3 is TGTGCCACCAGTGATTTGCAACACGGCAGGGCTGGGCATGGCTACACCTTC. It translates to CATSDLQHGRAGHGYTF.

The genes are TRBV9 and TRBJ2-1; D is perhaps TRBD2 (6 bases). CDR1 SGDLS and CDR2 YYNGEE come from the germline V gene. V shed 4 bases and J shed 3 bases, with 11 bases lying between them. This CDR3 contains 14 residues. The CDR3 loop is CASSFSSGYNEQFF. In DNA form, the CDR3 reads TGTGCCAGCAGCTTCAGTAGCGGCTACAATGAGCAGTTCTTC.

This clonotype was seen a handful of times. The rearrangement links TRBV6-1 to TRBJ2-3; D is ambiguous. From germline, CDR1 is MNHNS and CDR2 SASEGT. V was pared by 7 bases and J by 1 base, with 15 bases between. The CDR3 spans 15 residues. CDR3 sequence (DNA): TGTGCCAGCACCAGAGACGTCTACGGCACAGATACGCAGTATTTT. This translates into CASTRDVYGTDTQYF.

This chain connects TRBV4-1 to TRBJ1-2; D is undetermined. The CDR3 covers 14 residues. V lost 2 bases and J lost 1, with 8 bases in between. The germline gives CDR1 MGHRA, CDR2 YSYEKL. For the CDR3, the DNA is TGCGCCAGCAGCCAACCAGAAGTTAACTATGGCTACACCTTC. It specifies CASSQPEVNYGYTF.

The chain uses TRBV12-3 or TRBV12-4 and TRBJ2-7; D gene uncertain. The CDR3 totals 12 residues. Trimming shortened V by 6 bases and J by 0 bases, and 6 bases separated the two germline ends. CDR3 in amino acids: CASSPISYEQYF. CDR3 DNA: TGTGCCAGCAGCCCCATCTCCTACGAGCAGTACTTC.

The chain combines TRBV15 with TRBJ2-3, with TRBD2 matching over 8 bases. V lost 8 bases and J lost 1; bases outside the gene matches: 8. This CDR3 is 15 amino acids long. Germline V gene data show CDR1 as LNHNV and CDR2 as YYDKDF (reference sequence). The CDR3 DNA reads TGTGCCACCGCTACGACTAGCGCCGGCACAGATACGCAGTATTTT. It codes for CATATTSAGTDTQYF.

V usage is TRBV27 and J usage is TRBJ2-7, with TRBD2 identical over 7 bases. With V trimmed by 5 bases and J by 5 bases, 18 bases remained unmatched. This CDR3 is built from 17 residues. Germline-derived CDR1 and CDR2 are MNHEY and SMNVEV (reference sequence). The CDR3 DNA sequence: TGTGCCAGCAGTCTTTCGGGGAGGGGCGCGGCTTGGCACGAGCAGTACTTC. The encoded protein is CASSLSGRGAAWHEQYF.

The chain employs TRBV20-1 and TRBJ1-1; no clear D. The germline V gene has CDR1 DFQATT and CDR2 SNEGSKA (reference sequence). The CDR3 spans 12 residues. V was trimmed by 0 bases and J by 5 bases, leaving 7 bases between them. The CDR3 DNA reads as TGCAGTGCTAGAGATCTTTCGACTGAAGCTTTCTTT. Encoded protein: CSARDLSTEAFF.

The rearrangement joins TRBV20-1 to TRBJ2-7, with TRBD1 matching 7 bases. With V trimmed by 5 bases and J by 6 bases, 10 bases remained unmatched. This CDR3 spans 13 amino acids. CDR1 is DFQATT and CDR2 is SNEGSKA in the germline V gene (reference sequence). The chain's CDR3 is CSALDRTLGEQYF. The CDR3 nucleotides read TGCAGTGCTTTGGACAGGACTCTCGGCGAGCAGTACTTC.

The chain combines TRBV12-3 or TRBV12-4 with TRBJ2-1, with D hard to call. Trimming took off 6 bases at V and 0 bases at J, with 6 bases between the two ends. The length of the CDR3 is 13 residues. CDR3 residues: CASRESSYNEQFF. The CDR3 nucleotides read TGTGCCAGCAGAGAGAGCTCCTACAATGAGCAGTTCTTC.

J is TRBJ2-7 and V is TRBV27; 7 bases are a match to TRBD2. Germline values: CDR1 MNHEY, CDR2 SMNVEV (reference sequence). The trim removed 3 bases at V and 5 bases at J, leaving 7 bases unmatched. The CDR3 length is 14 residues. This chain's CDR3 is CASSFGGSFNEQYF. The CDR3 DNA follows: TGTGCCAGCAGTTTCGGCGGGAGTTTCAACGAGCAGTACTTC.

This chain links TRBV19 with TRBJ2-3, with unresolved D. There are 12 residues in the CDR3. V was shortened by 8 bases and J by 4 bases, with 10 bases between the two germline ends. Germline CDR1 is LNHDA and CDR2 is SQIVND (reference sequence). CDR3 region: CASCHPPDTQYF. As DNA, the CDR3 is TGTGCCAGTTGTCATCCCCCAGATACGCAGTATTTT.

The genes are TRBV7-9 and TRBJ2-1; unclear D gene. CDR1 SEHNR and CDR2 FQNEAQ come from the germline V gene (reference sequence). The CDR3 covers 12 residues. V shed 10 bases and J shed 8 bases, with 15 bases lying between them. The CDR3 region has the DNA TGTGCCACCCAACTTAGGGCAGATGAGCAGTTCTTC. Translated: CATQLRADEQFF.

The CDR3 spells CSVEVEVEQYF. CDR3 in DNA: TGCAGCGTTGAAGTTGAAGTCGAGCAGTACTTC. The rearrangement links TRBV29-1 to TRBJ2-7; no reliable D call. This CDR3 has 11 residues. Germline V gene data show CDR1 as SQVTM and CDR2 as ANQGSEA. V dropped 1 base and J dropped 6 bases, with 7 bases sitting between them.

This clonotype has a single count. The chain uses TRBV10-3 and TRBJ1-1; 9 bases line up with TRBD1. Losses at the gene ends were 4 bases for V and 5 bases for J; bases not matched to a gene: 14. Germline loops: CDR1 ENHRY, CDR2 SYGVKD. The CDR3 loop spans 17 amino acids. The CDR3 region is CAISGSQGQGAGTEAFF. The CDR3 DNA is TGTGCCATCAGTGGTTCCCAGGGACAGGGTGCGGGAACTGAAGCTTTCTTT.

The V gene is TRBV28, the J gene TRBJ2-2, with TRBD1 identical over 12 bases. Germline assignment: CDR1 MDHEN and CDR2 SYDVKM. V shed 4 bases, J shed 5 bases, and the junction held 8 bases outside the gene matches. This CDR3 is 17 amino acids long. The CDR3 bases are TGTGCCAGCAGTTCCCCCGGGACAGGGGGCGAGACCGGGGAGCTGTTTTTT. Encoded protein: CASSSPGTGGETGELFF.

The chain uses TRBV2 and TRBJ1-1, with no clear D. Germline-derived CDR1 and CDR2 are SNHLY and FYNNEI. This CDR3 has 13 residues. Trimming pared 6 bases from V and 4 bases from J, leaving 12 bases between. CDR3 bases: TGTGCCAGCAGCGATCTTTGGACCACTGAAGCTTTCTTT. Its protein product is CASSDLWTTEAFF.

This clonotype was seen once. The V and J genes are TRBV11-2 and TRBJ2-1, with 15 bases matching TRBD2. The CDR3 is 15 amino acids. CDR1 SGHAT and CDR2 FQNNGV come from the germline V gene. V gave up 5 bases and J gave up 10 bases; unmatched junction bases: 6. CDR3 region: CASSVGLAGGWEQFF. The CDR3 DNA reads TGTGCCAGCAGCGTGGGACTAGCGGGAGGTTGGGAGCAGTTCTTC.

The chain has TRBV2 and TRBJ1-2; TRBD1 matches 7 bases. After removal of 10 bases from V and 4 bases from J, the junction contained 18 bases not matched to a gene. CDR3 size: 16 residues. CDR1 is SNHLY, CDR2 FYNNEI, per germline. The CDR3 nucleotides are TGTGCCACGGTGGGGGTGACGGGACAGTCCCTCTATGGCTACACCTTC. Translation gives CATVGVTGQSLYGYTF. The whole variable domain, filled in from reference TRBV2 and TRBJ1-2, reads EPEVTQTPSHQVTQMGQEVILRCVPISNHLYFYWYRQILGQKVEFLVSFYNNEISEKSEIFDDQFSVERPDGSNFTLKIRSTKLEDSAMYFCATVGVTGQSLYGYTFGSGTRLTVV.

CDR3 in amino acids: CASSRTEYEQYF. In nucleotides, the CDR3 is TGTGCCAGCAGCCGGACAGAGTACGAGCAGTACTTC. The V call is TRBV11-2, the J call TRBJ2-7, with D perhaps TRBD1 (6 bases). This CDR3 contains 12 residues. In germline, CDR1 is SGHAT, CDR2 FQNNGV. Trimming took 5 bases from V and 4 from J, leaving 9 bases between them.